Presented here are 13 T cell receptor beta chains from one specimen sequenced in a study of blood T cells in healthy people across ages. Sample-barcoded 5' priming and a J-beta primer mix drove a second PCR of roughly 6 to 12 cycles. MiXCR, applied by TCRdb to the 5' RACE reads, yields one record per CDR3 protein. The sample has under 2,000,000 distinct CDR3 sequences, approximately 50% seen once. Specimen: blood. These receptors originate from a woman in her thirties or forties in good health.

This sequence joins TRBV7-3 and TRBJ2-5, with D possibly matching TRBD1 (6 bases). Trimming removed 3 bases from V and 3 bases from J, with 14 bases in between. CDR1 is SGHTA, CDR2 FQGTGA, per germline. The CDR3 covers 15 residues. The CDR3 bases are TGTGCCAGCAGCTTGCAGGGCAGGGGCGAAGAGACCCAGTACTTC. Protein: CASSLQGRGEETQYF.

This clonotype was counted between two and nine times. This chain links TRBV5-1 with TRBJ2-7, with D possibly being TRBD2 (6 bases). V lost 4 bases to trimming and J lost 3 bases, with 17 bases between them. This CDR3 spans 15 amino acids. Germline CDR1 is SGHRS and CDR2 is YFSETQ. DNA for the CDR3: TGCGCCAGCAGCCTGACTAGTCAGCCGTTCTACGAGCAGTACTTC. Translated: CASSLTSQPFYEQYF.

The chain couples TRBV5-1 to TRBJ2-5; D is unclear. The CDR3 sequence is 14 residues long. Trimming stripped 4 bases from V and 5 bases from J, with 15 bases between. The germline V gene encodes CDR1 SGHRS and CDR2 YFSETQ. The CDR3 nucleotides read TGCGCCAGCAGCGTGGAAGCCGATGGGGAGACCCAGTACTTC. Its translation is CASSVEADGETQYF.

Points on this clonotype: A much larger clone differs by one base, so this may be a read error. The chain employs TRBV20-1 and TRBJ2-7; TRBD1 is a possible D gene (6 bases). Germline V gene sequence: CDR1 DFQATT, CDR2 SNEGSKA (reference sequence). CDR3 size: 12 residues. The CDR3 protein is CGAREGAYEQYF. The CDR3, as DNA: TGCGGTGCTAGAGAGGGGGCCTACGAGCAGTACTTC.

V is TRBV7-2 and J is TRBJ1-2; D gene uncertain. V lost 0 bases and J lost 4, with 9 bases in between. Germline values: CDR1 SGHTA, CDR2 FQGNSA. The CDR3 totals 14 residues. The CDR3 protein is CASSLAGRSYGYTF. In DNA form, the CDR3 reads TGTGCCAGCAGCTTAGCCGGCAGATCCTATGGCTACACCTTC.

This sequence joins TRBV5-1 and TRBJ2-3; 11 bases map to TRBD1. The CDR3 has 18 amino acids. V lost 1 base and J lost 2; bases outside the gene matches: 9. From germline, CDR1 is SGHRS and CDR2 YFSETQ. CDR3 bases: TGCGCCAGCAGCTTGCAAAGGACAGGGGGCCTAGTCACAGATACGCAGTATTTT. This translates into CASSLQRTGGLVTDTQYF.

This clonotype showed up just once. The V call is TRBV11-2, the J call TRBJ2-4; 7 bases match TRBD1. The germline gives CDR1 SGHAT, CDR2 FQNNGV. V lost 5 bases and J lost 3; bases outside the gene matches: 25. The CDR3 has 21 residues. The CDR3 nucleotides read TGTGCCAGCAGCCAATTCGGCGGCCCAATTGTGGGACAGTCTGGCAAAAACATTCAGTACTTC. It translates to CASSQFGGPIVGQSGKNIQYF.

The V call is TRBV29-1, the J call TRBJ1-2; TRBD1 is a possible D gene (6 bases). CDR3 length equals 13 residues. CDR1 and CDR2 (germline): SQVTM, ANQGSEA. With 5 bases removed from V and 4 bases from J, the gap between germline ends came to 14 bases. The CDR3: CSVTEQGAYGYTF. For the CDR3, the DNA is TGCAGCGTTACTGAACAGGGCGCCTATGGCTACACCTTC.

The chain is built from TRBV10-1 and TRBJ2-5; 7 bases align to TRBD2. V was pared by 5 bases and J by 4 bases, with 4 bases of the junction left unmatched. This CDR3 region has 13 residues. From germline, CDR1 is WNHNN and CDR2 SYGVQD (reference sequence). CDR3 sequence: CASSRASGETQYF. CDR3 sequence (DNA): TGCGCCAGCAGTCGGGCTAGCGGAGAGACCCAGTACTTC.

CDR3 nucleotides: TGTGCCAGCAGCCCCGGGACTAGCTGGGCAGATACGCAGTATTTT. This codes for CASSPGTSWADTQYF. The rearrangement joins TRBV11-2 to TRBJ2-3; 9 bases align to TRBD2. The germline V gene has CDR1 SGHAT and CDR2 FQNNGV. CDR3 length: 15 residues. With V trimmed by 5 bases and J by 4 bases, 7 bases remained unmatched.

This rearrangement joins TRBV7-2 to TRBJ2-5, with a possible D match to TRBD2 (6 bases). CDR3 length equals 14 residues. Between the trimmed V and J ends, which lost 7 bases and 11 bases, there was a span of 23 bases. Germline CDR1 reads SGHTA; CDR2 reads FQGNSA. DNA for the CDR3: TGTGCCAGCAAACTAGCATTAAGCCTCAATGAGCAGTACTTC. This sequence encodes CASKLALSLNEQYF.

In its sample, this clonotype was seen a few times. This sequence joins TRBV7-2 and TRBJ2-5, with D tentatively TRBD1 or TRBD2 (6 bases each). V was pared by 5 bases and J by 0 bases, with 13 bases between. Germline V gives CDR1 SGHTA, CDR2 FQGNSA. The length of the CDR3 is 15 residues. CDR3 sequence (DNA): TGTGCCAGCAGCCGTACGGGGGCGTACCAAGAGACCCAGTACTTC. Its translation: CASSRTGAYQETQYF. Variable domain in full (rest from reference TRBV7-2 and TRBJ2-5): GAGVSQSPSNKVTEKGKDVELRCDPISGHTALYWYRQSLGQGLEFLIYFQGNSAPDKSGLPSDRFSAERTGGSVSTLTIQRTQQEDSAVYLCASSRTGAYQETQYFGPGTRLLVL.

This clonotype was seen a handful of times. The rearrangement uses TRBV28 and TRBJ2-5; 7 bases map to TRBD1. V trimming: 7 bases; J trimming: 3 bases; junction bases outside the gene matches: 5. Germline V CDR1 and CDR2: MDHEN, SYDVKM. The CDR3 extends over 13 amino acids. The CDR3 DNA reads TGTGCCAGCAAGGGGGCAGGGAAAGAGACCCAGTACTTC. It specifies CASKGAGKETQYF.